A single sample gave rise to the 18 T cell receptor beta chains below, sequenced in a study of identical twins. One entry per CDR3 protein, called by TCRdb with MiXCR from the 5' RACE reads. This table holds 250,000 or so distinct CDR3 sequences, roughly 13% found once. A further study also used this sample, focusing on yellow fever vaccine responses in identical twins.

The sample taken for sequencing was memory (CD45RO+) T cells sorted from blood. Receptor source: a woman between 18 and 29 years old in good health.

A few counts support this clonotype. The CDR3 DNA reads as TGCAGTGCGGCGGGAGGAGGCACAGATACGCAGTATTTT. It encodes CSAAGGGTDTQYF. The chain uses TRBV20-1 and TRBJ2-3; 8 bases fit TRBD2. Trimming removed 6 bases from V and 1 base from J; junction bases left unmatched: 3. Germline V gene lookup returns CDR1 DFQATT and CDR2 SNEGSKA (reference sequence). The CDR3 contains 13 residues.

V usage is TRBV7-2 and J usage is TRBJ2-1; D gene ambiguous. There are 15 residues in the CDR3. Germline V gene lookup returns CDR1 SGHTA and CDR2 FQGNSA. The ends were cut back, 1 base at V and 4 bases at J, with 11 bases in the middle. This CDR3 is CASSLGGPLYNEQFF. The CDR3 DNA sequence: TGTGCCAGCAGCTTAGGAGGACCCCTATACAATGAGCAGTTCTTC.

This clonotype has only a few counts. This chain uses TRBV27 with TRBJ2-1; no clear D gene. With 5 bases removed from V and 6 bases from J, the gap between germline ends came to 17 bases. The V gene's germline CDR1 is MNHEY and CDR2 SMNVEV (reference sequence). The CDR3 length is 15 residues. In DNA, the CDR3 is TGTGCCAGCAGTCACCGGGCTCCCGGCAGCAATGAGCAGTTCTTC. This sequence encodes CASSHRAPGSNEQFF.

The table lists this clonotype with a count of one. The J gene is TRBJ2-1, the V gene TRBV9; unclear D gene. Germline assignment: CDR1 SGDLS and CDR2 YYNGEE. Trimming took 0 bases from V and 0 from J, leaving 10 bases between them. This CDR3 is 16 amino acids long. Here the CDR3 reads CASSVGPNGSYNEQFF. The CDR3 DNA sequence: TGTGCCAGCAGCGTAGGGCCAAACGGCTCCTACAATGAGCAGTTCTTC. Full variable domain (remainder filled in from reference TRBV9 and TRBJ2-1): DSGVTQTPKHLITATGQRVTLRCSPRSGDLSVYWYQQSLDQGLQFLIQYYNGEERAKGNILERFSAQQFPDLHSELNLSSLELGDSALYFCASSVGPNGSYNEQFFGPGTRLTVL.

The chain uses TRBV25-1 and TRBJ1-4; 10 bases line up with TRBD1. V lost 5 bases and J lost 5; bases outside the gene matches: 5. The germline CDR1 and CDR2 sequences are MGHDK and SYGVNS. This CDR3 has 15 amino acids. CDR3 loop: CASSRQGAGNEKLFF. As DNA, the CDR3 is TGTGCCAGCAGTCGACAGGGGGCCGGAAATGAAAAACTGTTTTTT.

The J gene is TRBJ2-2, the V gene TRBV30; a weak D match, TRBD2 (7 bases). CDR3 length: 15 amino acids. V lost 4 bases to trimming and J lost 4 bases, with 16 bases between them. Germline CDR1 GTSNPN, CDR2 SVGIG (reference sequence). CDR3 region: CAWTGQGRGTGELFF. CDR3 coding DNA: TGTGCCTGGACTGGGCAGGGGAGGGGCACCGGGGAGCTGTTTTTT.

This clonotype was observed a few times. The chain is built from TRBV20-1 and TRBJ1-5, with D perhaps TRBD1 (5 bases). Trimming left V 5 bases short and J 1 base short, with 15 bases between. CDR1 and CDR2 from the germline V gene are DFQATT and SNEGSKA (reference sequence). The CDR3 contains 15 residues. CDR3 bases: TGCAGTGCTCGTACGACAGACCTCAGCAATCAGCCCCAGCATTTT. It translates to CSARTTDLSNQPQHF.

This clonotype was seen ten or more times. V gene TRBV11-2 combines with J gene TRBJ2-1, with D perhaps TRBD1 (5 bases). The CDR3 totals 14 residues. The ends were cut back, 4 bases at V and 9 bases at J, with 16 bases in the middle. Germline V lookup: CDR1 SGHAT, CDR2 FQNNGV. The CDR3 region is CASSSQRGSREQFF. The CDR3 bases are TGTGCCAGCAGCTCCCAAAGGGGTAGCCGTGAGCAGTTCTTC.

The chain employs TRBV6-1 and TRBJ2-7; TRBD1 aligns across 8 bases. This CDR3 has 19 amino acids. Per the germline V gene, CDR1 is MNHNS and CDR2 is SASEGT. The trim removed 7 bases at V and 3 bases at J, leaving 23 bases unmatched. The chain's CDR3 is CASKSAGAGGALRGYEQYF. The CDR3 coding sequence is TGTGCCAGCAAATCCGCGGGTGCAGGGGGCGCCCTACGAGGCTACGAGCAGTACTTC.

This clonotype was counted many times. The V and J genes are TRBV7-3 and TRBJ2-7; D is uncertain. Germline values: CDR1 SGHTA, CDR2 FQGTGA. CDR3 length equals 13 residues. Trimming left V 0 bases short and J 4 bases short, with 7 bases between. The CDR3 here is CASSLTDGYEQYF. The CDR3 DNA sequence: TGTGCCAGCAGCTTAACCGACGGATACGAGCAGTACTTC.

This clonotype has a handful of counts. The J gene is TRBJ2-6, the V gene TRBV24-1, with D maybe TRBD1 (6 bases). CDR1 and CDR2 from the germline V gene are KGHDR and SFDVKD. Between the trimmed V and J ends, which lost 4 bases and 2 bases, there was a span of 11 bases. The CDR3 has 16 amino acids. The DNA of the CDR3 is TGTGCCACCAGTGACCCCAGGGGAACTGGGGCCAACGTCCTGACTTTC. This encodes CATSDPRGTGANVLTF.

The chain is built from TRBV6-2 or TRBV6-3 and TRBJ2-5; D perhaps matches TRBD1 (5 bases). V was cut by 5 bases and J by 4 bases, with 11 bases left in between. CDR3 length: 13 amino acids. CDR1 and CDR2 from the germline V gene are MNHEY and SVGEGT. The CDR3 bases are TGTGCCAGCAGTCGACAAAGGGGAGAGACCCAGTACTTC. Its protein is CASSRQRGETQYF.

This clonotype was recorded a few times. This chain uses TRBV5-6 with TRBJ2-7; the D is unclear. Trimming left V 4 bases short and J 2 bases short, with 16 bases between. This CDR3 has 15 residues. From germline, CDR1 is SGHDT and CDR2 YYEEEE. This CDR3 is CASSLFGSSTYEQYF. CDR3 DNA: TGTGCCAGCAGCCTTTTTGGCAGCTCAACCTACGAGCAGTACTTC. The full variable domain, rest sourced from reference TRBV5-6 and TRBJ2-7, is DAGVTQSPTHLIKTRGQQVTLRCSPKSGHDTVSWYQQALGQGPQFIFQYYEEEERQRGNFPDRFSGHQFPNYSSELNVNALLLGDSALYLCASSLFGSSTYEQYFGPGTRLTVT.

This clonotype was observed a few times. The chain is built from TRBV29-1 and TRBJ2-1; 8 bases line up with TRBD1. This CDR3 region has 16 residues. Germline V CDR1 and CDR2: SQVTM, ANQGSEA. J lost 2 bases, V lost 0 bases, and 6 bases had no gene match. In DNA form, the CDR3 reads TGCAGCGTTGAAGACCCCCAGGGGGCGCCCTACAATGAGCAGTTCTTC. Protein sequence: CSVEDPQGAPYNEQFF.

The chain has TRBV7-2 and TRBJ1-5; D remains ambiguous. V was clipped by 2 bases and J by 0 bases, with 8 bases between them. Germline-derived CDR1 and CDR2 are SGHTA and FQGNSA. The CDR3 runs 15 residues. The CDR3 bases are TGTGCCAGCAGCTTATCCAGGAATAGCAATCAGCCCCAGCATTTT. It encodes CASSLSRNSNQPQHF.

The chain joins TRBV5-1 to TRBJ2-3; the D is unclear. From germline, CDR1 is SGHRS and CDR2 YFSETQ. The ends were cut back, 0 bases at V and 0 bases at J, with 8 bases in the middle. This CDR3 region has 15 residues. The CDR3 sequence is CASSLDSDSTDTQYF. The CDR3 DNA sequence: TGCGCCAGCAGCTTGGATTCGGATAGCACAGATACGCAGTATTTT.

Ten or more counts support this clonotype. The chain uses TRBV4-2 and TRBJ1-4; D is unclear. The CDR3 has 14 residues. V was shortened by 0 bases and J by 5 bases, with 7 bases between the two germline ends. Germline CDR1 is LGHNA and CDR2 is YNFKEQ. CDR3 bases: TGTGCCAGCAGCCAAGATCCCAGAAATGAAAAACTGTTTTTT. This translates into CASSQDPRNEKLFF.

This clonotype was seen only a few times. The V call is TRBV4-3, the J call TRBJ2-1, with D hard to call. Trimming cost V 1 base and J 5 bases, with 6 bases left between them. Germline V CDR1 and CDR2: LGHNA, YSLEER. The CDR3 loop spans 13 amino acids. Here the CDR3 reads CASSQGPNNEQFF. In DNA form, the CDR3 reads TGCGCCAGCAGCCAAGGACCAAACAATGAGCAGTTCTTC.